The rows below give T cell receptor beta chains drawn from one sample of a study of OX40 agonist ivuxolimab in advanced cancers. TCRdb's copy holds only in-frame clones and misses some; the assay was immunoSEQ multiplex PCR. Of 100,000 or so clones detected, roughly 95% appear once; the ten largest clones hold around 2%. The sequences come from CD4+ or CD8+ T cells sorted from blood, collected in a trial of the OX40 agonist ivuxolimab. The origin of the receptors is an adult with an advanced solid tumor such as melanoma, head and neck, liver or kidney cancer. The CDR3 runs from the conserved cysteine through the conserved F or W. A D gene is named only where the DNA matches it firmly. Size is stated for part of the rows, as once, few or many counts, or as a class when the clone is expanded.

j_call	d_call	clone_size	v_call	cdr3_nt	cdr3_aa
TRBJ2-7	.	once	TRBV11-2	TGTGCCAGCACCGTAGGGCGAGGGGGAGGCTACGAGCAGTACTTC	CASTVGRGGGYEQYF
TRBJ2-7	.	.	TRBV19	TGTGCCAGTAGTATAGCAGGGAACGAGCAGTACTTC	CASSIAGNEQYF
TRBJ2-5	.	.	TRBV9	TGTGCCAGCAGCCCTTACGGCGCACCGGAGGGGGAGACCCAGTACTTC	CASSPYGAPEGETQYF
TRBJ2-1	.	.	TRBV6-6	TGTGCCAGCGTCTTCGTTTTTCCCCCGGAGGAGCAGTTCTTC	CASVFVFPPEEQFF
TRBJ2-6	.	.	TRBV11-2	TGTGCCAGCAGCGTCCGGGACTTCGATTTCTCTGGGGCCAACGTCCTGACTTTC	CASSVRDFDFSGANVLTF
TRBJ1-1	TRBD1	.	TRBV28	TGTGCCAGCAGTTTGGTCCTTGCGGTAGGGGACAGGGGTACTGAAGCTTTCTTT	CASSLVLAVGDRGTEAFF
TRBJ2-5	.	once	TRBV2	TGTGCCAGCACGTCAGAGGGGGAGGGGGAGACCCAGTACTTC	CASTSEGEGETQYF
TRBJ2-7	.	.	TRBV4-3	TGCGCCAGCAGCCAAGATAGCTACGAGCAGTACTTC	CASSQDSYEQYF
TRBJ2-7	TRBD1	.	TRBV11-2	TGTGCCAGCAGCTCACAGGGGCAAGGCTACGAGCAGTACTTC	CASSSQGQGYEQYF
TRBJ2-1	TRBD2	.	TRBV6-5	TGTGCCAGCAGCCCCCAGCTAGCGGGGGAGGGTGAGCAGTTCTTC	CASSPQLAGEGEQFF
TRBJ1-1	.	.	TRBV2	TGTGCCAGCATTCCAGGGGCAACTGAAGCTTTCTTT	CASIPGATEAFF
TRBJ1-2	.	.	TRBV27	TGTGCCAGCAGTTTCGACGGAGGGGGCTACACCTTC	CASSFDGGGYTF
TRBJ2-1	.	.	TRBV4-1	TGCGCCAGCAGCCAGGCCAGAATGGGCGTCCGGTTCTTC	CASSQARMGVRFF
TRBJ2-7	TRBD2	.	TRBV15	TGTGCCACCAGCGGCTCTAGCGGGGGGACCTACGAGCAGTACTTC	CATSGSSGGTYEQYF
TRBJ2-7	TRBD2	.	TRBV9	TGTGCCAGCAGCGTAGAACGGGAGGGCAAAAAGCAGTACTTC	CASSVEREGKKQYF
TRBJ2-7	TRBD1	.	TRBV5-6	TGTGCCAGCAGCGAATGGGGATCGGGACAGGGGTTCTACGAGCAGTACTTC	CASSEWGSGQGFYEQYF
TRBJ1-6	.	.	TRBV30	TGTGCCTGGAGTGTAATTGAGCTCGATTCACCCCTCCACTTT	CAWSVIELDSPLHF
TRBJ1-2	.	few	TRBV7-9	TGTGCCAGCAGCTTCGTCGCGGGTGGCTACACCTTC	CASSFVAGGYTF
TRBJ2-7	TRBD2	.	TRBV11-2	TGTGCCAGCAGTTACGGCGGGGGATCTGACGAGCAGTACTTC	CASSYGGGSDEQYF
TRBJ2-1	.	.	TRBV11-3	TGTGCCAGCAGCCGTACCGGGGATTACAATGAGCAGTTCTTC	CASSRTGDYNEQFF
TRBJ1-1	.	few	TRBV4-2	TGTGCCAGCAGCAAGGGGGACCCCACTGAAGCTTTCTTT	CASSKGDPTEAFF
TRBJ2-3	.	.	TRBV28	TGTGCCAGCAGTTTAGGGGATACGCAGTATTTT	CASSLGDTQYF
TRBJ2-3	.	.	TRBV9	TGTGCCAGCAGCGTACAGGGCTATAGCACAGATACGCAGTATTTT	CASSVQGYSTDTQYF
TRBJ2-1	.	.	TRBV7-3	TGTGCCAGCAGCTTAGGCCTGGACTACAATGAGCAGTTCTTC	CASSLGLDYNEQFF
TRBJ2-1	.	.	TRBV7-9	TGTGCCAGCAGCTTGGGGGTCTATGAGCAGTTCTTC	CASSLGVYEQFF
TRBJ2-2	.	.	TRBV7-9	TGTGCCAGCAGCCCCATCACGTCCGGGGCCGGTGGTGCCGGGGAGCTGTTTTTT	CASSPITSGAGGAGELFF
TRBJ1-1	.	.	TRBV5-1	TGCGCCAGCAGCTTTGGGACGGGGAACACTGAAGCTTTCTTT	CASSFGTGNTEAFF
TRBJ1-1	.	.	TRBV19	TGTGCCAGTAGTATCTCTATTGAAGCTTTCTTT	CASSISIEAFF
TRBJ1-1	.	once	TRBV11-2	TGTGCCAGCAGCTTAACAGATAGCGACACTGAAGCTTTCTTT	CASSLTDSDTEAFF
TRBJ1-1	.	.	TRBV7-3	TGTGCCAGCGGTCACGGACAGTCAAGGACTGAAGCTTTCTTT	CASGHGQSRTEAFF
TRBJ2-5	.	.	TRBV5-4	TGTGCCAGCAGCTTGGATCGGGAACAAGAGACCCAGTACTTC	CASSLDREQETQYF
TRBJ1-1	.	.	TRBV28	TGTGCCAGCAGCCCACAGGCGAACACTGAAGCTTTCTTT	CASSPQANTEAFF
TRBJ1-2	.	.	TRBV6-5	TGTGCCAGCACCACCGGAGGAGGTTCCTATGGCTACACCTTC	CASTTGGGSYGYTF
TRBJ1-2	.	.	TRBV28	TGTGCCAGCAGACCCCGAGGGGCTCACGGCTACACCTTC	CASRPRGAHGYTF
TRBJ2-3	TRBD1	.	TRBV15	TGTGCCACCAGCAAGGGACAGACCACAGATACGCAGTATTTT	CATSKGQTTDTQYF
TRBJ2-3	TRBD2	.	TRBV5-4	TGTGCCAGCACCGGACTAGCGGACACAGATACGCAGTATTTT	CASTGLADTDTQYF
TRBJ2-3	TRBD1	.	TRBV10-3	TGTGCCACCGCTCGGACAGGGGAACACACAGATACGCAGTATTTT	CATARTGEHTDTQYF
TRBJ2-7	TRBD2	once	TRBV27	TGTGCCAGCCAACGGACTAGTCGGTACGAGCAGTACTTC	CASQRTSRYEQYF
TRBJ1-6	.	.	TRBV6-6	TGTGCCACGTCACAGGCTTCTGTCGATTCACCCCTCCACTTT	CATSQASVDSPLHF
TRBJ2-2	.	.	TRBV5-8	TGTGCCAGCAGCTTGGCCGGCAGGGGACTTCTTACTATGAACACCGGGGAGCTGTTTTTT	CASSLAGRGLLTMNTGELFF
TRBJ2-7	.	.	TRBV6-5	TGTGCCAGCAGTTACTCGCAGGGGTTGGCCGAGCAGTACTTC	CASSYSQGLAEQYF
TRBJ2-7	TRBD2	.	TRBV28	TGTGCCAGCAGTTTTATACCTACTAGCGGGAGCTCCTACGAGCAGTACTTC	CASSFIPTSGSSYEQYF
TRBJ2-1	.	once	TRBV9	TGTGCCAGCAGCGTAGAAGGGGTCCCCTACAATGAGCAGTTCTTC	CASSVEGVPYNEQFF
TRBJ1-4	.	.	TRBV19	TGTGCCAGTAGGACTACAGGTTTCCGAGAAAAACTGTTTTTT	CASRTTGFREKLFF
TRBJ2-5	TRBD2	.	TRBV6-5	TGTGCCAGCCAGTCTAGCGGGGGTAGGCAGACCCAGTACTTC	CASQSSGGRQTQYF
TRBJ2-1	.	.	TRBV5-1	TGCGCCAGCAGCTATGGGACAGAGCAGTTCTTC	CASSYGTEQFF
TRBJ2-7	.	.	TRBV14	TGTGCCAGCAGCCAATGGGTTGGAGGGGCAGCATCGGGAGAGCAGTACTTC	CASSQWVGGAASGEQYF